Below are 30 T cell receptor beta chains sequenced from a single sample in a study of cytomegalovirus exposure and HLA in healthy donors. Some clones are missing from TCRdb's copy, which holds only in-frame ones; the method was immunoSEQ multiplex PCR. This table holds about 97,000 clones, around 96% found once. Source material: PBMCs. The receptors originated from a woman under 30 in good health and CMV-seronegative.

This clone was seen a few times. The chain combines TRBV7-2 with TRBJ2-7; 14 nucleotides line up with TRBD2. Germline trimming cut 4 bases from V and 4 bases from J; bases unmatched to any gene: 9. Per germline, CDR1 SGHTA and CDR2 FQGNSA. The CDR3 runs 17 residues. CDR3 coding DNA: TGTGCCAGCAGCTCCCCGGGACTAGCGGGAGTGGGTTACGAGCAGTACTTC. It specifies CASSSPGLAGVGYEQYF.

The chain employs TRBV18 and TRBJ2-1, with TRBD1 identical over 9 bases. The CDR3 spans 15 residues. CDR1 KGHSH and CDR2 LQKENI come from the germline V gene. V gave up 7 bases and J gave up 5 bases; unmatched junction bases: 9. CDR3 amino acids: CASFHRDRVNNEQFF. The CDR3 coding sequence is TGTGCCAGCTTCCACCGGGACAGGGTTAACAATGAGCAGTTCTTC.

This chain links TRBV9 with TRBJ1-1; 9 nucleotides match TRBD1. V trimming: 3 bases; J trimming: 5 bases; junction bases outside the gene matches: 5. Per germline, CDR1 SGDLS and CDR2 YYNGEE. This CDR3 is 14 amino acids long. Here the CDR3 DNA reads TGTGCCAGCAGCGCCTTACAGGGGGCTACTGAAGCTTTCTTT. Translation: CASSALQGATEAFF.

The CDR3 is CASSLGLATAYEQYF. CDR3 nucleotides: TGTGCCAGCAGCTTGGGACTAGCGACTGCCTACGAGCAGTACTTC. The genes are TRBV11-2 and TRBJ2-7, with TRBD2 identical over 10 bases. Germline V gene sequence: CDR1 SGHAT, CDR2 FQNNGV. With 3 bases clipped from V and 2 bases from J, the junction kept 4 bases outside the gene matches. This CDR3 contains 15 residues.

This clone was observed a single time. The chain recombines TRBV28 with TRBJ2-2; D ambiguous. The CDR3 is made up of 14 amino acids. Trimming pared 1 base from V and 1 base from J, leaving 4 bases between. CDR1 MDHEN and CDR2 SYDVKM come from the germline V gene. The CDR3 loop reads CASSLYKNTGELFF. CDR3 bases: TGTGCCAGCAGTTTATATAAGAACACCGGGGAGCTGTTTTTT.

Only one count was recorded for this clone. The chain recombines TRBV2 with TRBJ2-7; TRBD2 is a possible D gene (6 bases). This CDR3 comprises 13 residues. Germline V gene data show CDR1 as SNHLY and CDR2 as FYNNEI. V shed 4 bases and J shed 9 bases, with 16 bases lying between them. The CDR3 sequence is CASSGRDSRVQYF. The CDR3 DNA reads TGTGCCAGCAGTGGGAGGGACTCTAGGGTGCAGTACTTC. The variable domain in full, with the rest retrieved from reference TRBV2 and TRBJ2-7, is EPEVTQTPSHQVTQMGQEVILRCVPISNHLYFYWYRQILGQKVEFLVSFYNNEISEKSEIFDDQFSVERPDGSNFTLKIRSTKLEDSAMYFCASSGRDSRVQYFGPGTRLTVT.

The CDR3 sequence: CASSLKNDHRALAYEQYF. CDR3 in DNA: TGTGCCAGCAGCTTAAAGAATGATCACAGGGCTTTAGCCTACGAGCAGTACTTC. J is TRBJ2-7 and V is TRBV5-5; maybe TRBD1 (6 bases). Trimming stripped 2 bases from V and 2 bases from J, with 23 bases between. Germline assignment: CDR1 SGHKS and CDR2 YYEKEE (reference sequence). This CDR3 region has 18 residues.

The chain couples TRBV10-3 to TRBJ1-1, with D uncertain. The CDR3 spans 15 residues. The V end lost 0 bases, the J end lost 1 base, and 9 bases lay between the germline ends. Germline V lookup: CDR1 ENHRY, CDR2 SYGVKD. In DNA form, the CDR3 reads TGTGCCATCAGTGAGTCTCGGAGACCGAACACTGAAGCTTTCTTT. This gives the protein CAISESRRPNTEAFF.

The chain combines TRBV6-1 with TRBJ1-4; 7 bases are a match to TRBD1. V was pared by 6 bases and J by 8 bases, with 3 bases of the junction left unmatched. The CDR3 loop spans 12 amino acids. From germline, CDR1 is MNHNS and CDR2 SASEGT. The CDR3 DNA sequence: TGTGCCAGCAGCCTGACAGGGGAAAAACTGTTTTTT. Translated: CASSLTGEKLFF.

J is TRBJ1-1 and V is TRBV6-5, with D perhaps matching TRBD1 (5 bases). The CDR3 contains 15 residues. CDR1 MNHEY and CDR2 SVGAGI come from the germline V gene. V lost 0 bases and J lost 1, with 9 bases in between. The CDR3 loop reads CASSYSGQPNTEAFF. For the CDR3, the DNA is TGTGCCAGCAGTTACTCCGGACAACCGAACACTGAAGCTTTCTTT.

This clone was seen repeatedly, ten times or more. Within the sample, other DNA sequences also encode this same CDR3. This CDR3 reads CSVEGPTSGDYEQYF. The CDR3 region has the DNA TGCAGCGTTGAAGGACCAACTAGCGGAGATTACGAGCAGTACTTC. This rearrangement joins TRBV29-1 to TRBJ2-7; 8 positions match TRBD2. The CDR3 has 15 residues. V lost 1 base and J lost 4; bases outside the gene matches: 9. Germline CDR1 is SQVTM and CDR2 is ANQGSEA.

The rearrangement uses TRBV30 and TRBJ2-7, with D possibly being TRBD1 (5 bases). This CDR3 has 13 amino acids. Looked up from germline, CDR1 is GTSNPN and CDR2 is SVGIG (reference sequence). V was clipped by 4 bases and J by 3 bases, with 13 bases between them. CDR3 bases: TGTGCCTGGAACCAGGACACCCTCTACGAGCAGTACTTC. Translated, it gives CAWNQDTLYEQYF.

The V and J genes are TRBV5-4 and TRBJ2-5, with TRBD1 matching 7 bases. The J segment lost 4 bases and the V segment lost 3 bases, leaving 15 bases of the junction unmatched. Germline V lookup: CDR1 SGHNT, CDR2 YYREEE (reference sequence). The CDR3 spans 17 residues. As DNA, the CDR3 is TGTGCCAGCAGCTCGGGTATTGGTAGCAGACAGGGAGAGACCCAGTACTTC. Translating gives CASSSGIGSRQGETQYF.

For the CDR3, the DNA is TGTGCCTGGAGTGTACAGGATAGTCAGCCCCAGCATTTT. Protein product: CAWSVQDSQPQHF. V is TRBV30 and J is TRBJ1-5; D possibly corresponds to TRBD1 (5 bases). The germline CDR1 and CDR2 sequences are GTSNPN and SVGIG (reference sequence). CDR3 size: 13 residues. V dropped 0 bases and J dropped 6 bases, with 9 bases sitting between them.

This chain connects TRBV7-9 to TRBJ1-4; no clear D. CDR1 and CDR2 from the germline V gene are SEHNR and FQNEAQ (reference sequence). V dropped 1 base and J dropped 2 bases, with 11 bases sitting between them. There are 16 residues in the CDR3. Here the CDR3 reads CASSLGWPGTNEKLFF. CDR3 coding DNA: TGTGCCAGCAGCTTAGGTTGGCCGGGGACTAATGAAAAACTGTTTTTT. Full variable domain (missing parts from reference TRBV7-9 and TRBJ1-4): DTGVSQNPRHKITKRGQNVTFRCDPISEHNRLYWYRQTLGQGPEFLTYFQNEAQLEKSRLLSDRFSAERPKGSFSTLEIQRTEQGDSAMYLCASSLGWPGTNEKLFFGSGTQLSVL.

As DNA, the CDR3 is TGTGCCAGCATCCGGGGAGATGCGAACACTGAAGCTTTCTTT. Translated, it gives CASIRGDANTEAFF. J is TRBJ1-1 and V is TRBV6-1; D unclear. Germline V gives CDR1 MNHNS, CDR2 SASEGT. Trimming shortened V by 7 bases and J by 1 base, and 13 bases separated the two germline ends. CDR3 size: 14 residues.

The sample holds one count of this clone. The J gene is TRBJ2-1, the V gene TRBV7-8; 9 bases are a match to TRBD2. After removal of 5 bases from V and 4 bases from J, the junction contained 6 bases not matched to a gene. The CDR3 loop spans 15 amino acids. Germline V lookup: CDR1 SGHVS, CDR2 FQNEAQ. CDR3 DNA: TGTGCCAGCAGCCCGAGCGGGGGGACTTACAATGAGCAGTTCTTC. Translating it yields CASSPSGGTYNEQFF.

The chain links TRBV27 to TRBJ1-2; 11 positions match TRBD1. Germline lookup yields CDR1 MNHEY and CDR2 SMNVEV (reference sequence). This CDR3 contains 18 residues. V dropped 0 bases and J dropped 0; count of bases not matched to a gene: 6. CDR3 sequence: CASSLSPGTGGTNYGYTF. CDR3 in DNA: TGTGCCAGCAGTTTATCACCAGGGACAGGGGGAACTAACTATGGCTACACCTTC.

This sequence joins TRBV10-2 and TRBJ2-7, with TRBD2 as a possible D gene (6 bases). Germline V gene sequence: CDR1 WSHSY, CDR2 SAAADI. V was clipped by 7 bases and J by 0 bases, with 10 bases between them. This CDR3 is 13 amino acids long. For the CDR3, the DNA is TGCGCCAGCAAGCCTAGCGCCTCCTACGAGCAGTACTTC. The encoded protein is CASKPSASYEQYF.

J is TRBJ2-7 and V is TRBV27, with TRBD2 identical over 8 bases. Germline assignment: CDR1 MNHEY and CDR2 SMNVEV (reference sequence). There are 15 residues in the CDR3. V was clipped by 8 bases and J by 0 bases; unmatched bases: 9. The CDR3 nucleotides read TGTGCCAGCCCCTGGGTTAGCGGGGCCTCCTACGAGCAGTACTTC. Translation gives CASPWVSGASYEQYF.

V is TRBV25-1 and J is TRBJ1-1; possible D gene TRBD1, 5 bases. Germline V gives CDR1 MGHDK, CDR2 SYGVNS. With 4 bases removed from V and 3 bases from J, the gap between germline ends came to 6 bases. The CDR3 is 12 amino acids. This CDR3 is CASSGGDTEAFF. Here the CDR3 DNA reads TGTGCCAGCAGTGGGGGGGACACTGAAGCTTTCTTT.

V is TRBV5-4 and J is TRBJ2-7, with 8 positions matching TRBD2. Germline V gene sequence: CDR1 SGHNT, CDR2 YYREEE (reference sequence). CDR3 length: 14 amino acids. With 4 bases clipped from V and 1 base from J, the junction kept 4 bases outside the gene matches. CDR3 sequence reads: CASSPGTRSYEQYF. CDR3 nucleotide sequence: TGTGCCAGCAGCCCCGGGACTAGATCCTACGAGCAGTACTTC.

The rearrangement uses TRBV7-2 and TRBJ2-5; 7 bases are a match to TRBD2. Germline V CDR1 and CDR2: SGHTA, FQGNSA. This CDR3 is 16 amino acids long. V lost 2 bases and J lost 2; bases outside the gene matches: 8. CDR3: CASSLKAGMGQETQYF. CDR3 bases: TGTGCCAGCAGCTTAAAAGCGGGAATGGGGCAAGAGACCCAGTACTTC.

The chain combines TRBV5-8 with TRBJ2-5; 8 nucleotides align to TRBD1. There are 14 residues in the CDR3. The germline V gene has CDR1 SGHTS and CDR2 YDEGEE. The J segment lost 2 bases and the V segment lost 5 bases, leaving 5 bases of the junction unmatched. This chain's CDR3 is CASRGRTGQETQYF. The CDR3 coding sequence is TGTGCCAGCAGGGGGAGGACAGGGCAAGAGACCCAGTACTTC.

This rearrangement joins TRBV21-1 to TRBJ1-4; the tabulated D call, TRBD1, remains unverified against the DNA. TRBV21-1 is designated a pseudogene. This CDR3 comprises 13 residues. CDR3 sequence: CATTTGENEKLFF. The CDR3 bases are TGTGCCACCACGACAGGGGAGAATGAAAAACTGTTTTTT.

The gene calls are TRBV18 and TRBJ1-6; 11 nucleotides align to TRBD1. The trim removed 5 bases at V and 2 bases at J, leaving 2 bases unmatched. The germline V gene encodes CDR1 KGHSH and CDR2 LQKENI. The CDR3 spans 16 residues. CDR3 coding DNA: TGTGCCAGCTCAGCGGACAGGGGGCCCTATAATTCACCCCTCCACTTT. Translating gives CASSADRGPYNSPLHF.

This chain connects TRBV6-6 to TRBJ2-7, with a tentative D call TRBD2 (5 bases). CDR3 length equals 11 residues. CDR1 and CDR2 from the germline V gene are MNHNY and SVGAGI (reference sequence). V was clipped by 4 bases and J by 5 bases, with 6 bases between them. The CDR3: CASSWRDEQYF. The CDR3 DNA follows: TGTGCCAGCAGTTGGCGGGACGAGCAGTACTTC.

The chain recombines TRBV7-9 with TRBJ2-7, with 9 bases matching TRBD1. Germline V gene lookup returns CDR1 SEHNR and CDR2 FQNEAQ (reference sequence). This CDR3 region has 15 residues. V lost 1 base, J lost 6 bases, and 7 bases stayed unmatched. Here the CDR3 reads CASSLVGTGKAEQYF. Here the CDR3 DNA reads TGTGCCAGCAGCTTAGTTGGGACAGGGAAGGCCGAGCAGTACTTC.

The V gene is TRBV5-1, the J gene TRBJ1-1; possible D gene TRBD1, 6 bases. V was trimmed by 4 bases and J by 5 bases, leaving 18 bases between them. Per germline, CDR1 SGHRS and CDR2 YFSETQ. CDR3 size: 15 residues. The CDR3, as DNA: TGCGCCAGCAGCATCCTCGGCAGGGGAGAAACTGAAGCTTTCTTT. Its protein product is CASSILGRGETEAFF.

The chain has TRBV14 and TRBJ2-1; the match to TRBD2 covers 7 bases. The germline V gene has CDR1 SGHDN and CDR2 FVKESK. This CDR3 spans 16 amino acids. The V gene end was trimmed by 4 bases and the J gene end by 4 bases; junction bases not matched to a gene: 10. CDR3 in amino acids: CASSLIMGGRYNEQFF. The CDR3 DNA is TGTGCCAGCAGCCTCATAATGGGCGGGAGATACAATGAGCAGTTCTTC.